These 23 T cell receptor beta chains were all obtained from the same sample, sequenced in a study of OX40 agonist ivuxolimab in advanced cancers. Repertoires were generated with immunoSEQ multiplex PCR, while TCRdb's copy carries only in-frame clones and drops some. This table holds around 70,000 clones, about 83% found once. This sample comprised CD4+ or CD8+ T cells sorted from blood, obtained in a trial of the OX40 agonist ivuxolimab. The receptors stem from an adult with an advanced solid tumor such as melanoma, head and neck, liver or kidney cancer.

This chain's CDR3 is CASSSRPLGGQETQYF. CDR3 nucleotide sequence: TGTGCCAGCAGTTCACGCCCTCTTGGCGGACAAGAGACCCAGTACTTC. This chain links TRBV27 with TRBJ2-5; D is unclear. Germline loops: CDR1 MNHEY, CDR2 SMNVEV (reference sequence). The CDR3 loop spans 16 amino acids. V lost 4 bases to trimming and J lost 2 bases, with 17 bases between them.

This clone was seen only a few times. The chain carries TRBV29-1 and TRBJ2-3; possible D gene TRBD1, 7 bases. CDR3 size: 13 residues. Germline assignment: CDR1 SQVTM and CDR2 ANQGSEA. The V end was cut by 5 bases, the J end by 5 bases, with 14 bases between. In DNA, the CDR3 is TGCAGCGTTCGACAGGGAGGTAAAGATACGCAGTATTTT. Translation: CSVRQGGKDTQYF.

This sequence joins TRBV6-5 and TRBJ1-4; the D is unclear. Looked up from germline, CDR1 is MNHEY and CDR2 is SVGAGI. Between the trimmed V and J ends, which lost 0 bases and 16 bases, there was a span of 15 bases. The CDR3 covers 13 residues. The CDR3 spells CASSYSAGGFAFF. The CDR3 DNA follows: TGTGCCAGCAGTTACTCGGCCGGAGGGTTTGCGTTTTTT.

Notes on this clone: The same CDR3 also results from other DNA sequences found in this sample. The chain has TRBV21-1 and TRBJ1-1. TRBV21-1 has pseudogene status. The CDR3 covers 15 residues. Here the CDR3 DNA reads TGTGCCAGCAGCAAAGAGGGTCAGTTGAACACTGAAGCTTTCTTT. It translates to CASSKEGQLNTEAFF.

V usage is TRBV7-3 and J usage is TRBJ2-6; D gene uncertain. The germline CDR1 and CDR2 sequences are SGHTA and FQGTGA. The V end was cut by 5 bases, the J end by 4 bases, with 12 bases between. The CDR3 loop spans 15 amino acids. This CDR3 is CASSQQVSGANVLTF. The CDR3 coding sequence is TGTGCCAGCAGCCAACAAGTATCAGGGGCCAACGTCCTGACTTTC.

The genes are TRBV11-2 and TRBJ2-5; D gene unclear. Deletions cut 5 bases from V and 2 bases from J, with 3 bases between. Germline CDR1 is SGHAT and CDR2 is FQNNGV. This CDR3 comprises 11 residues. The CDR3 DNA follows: TGTGCCAGCAGCGCTCAAGAGACCCAGTACTTC. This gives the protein CASSAQETQYF.

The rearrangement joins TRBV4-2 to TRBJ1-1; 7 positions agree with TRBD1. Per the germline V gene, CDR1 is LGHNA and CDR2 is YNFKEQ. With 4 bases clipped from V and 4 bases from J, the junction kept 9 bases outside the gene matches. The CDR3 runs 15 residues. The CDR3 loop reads CASSPIDREGTEAFF. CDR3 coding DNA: TGTGCCAGCAGCCCTATCGACAGGGAGGGCACTGAAGCTTTCTTT.

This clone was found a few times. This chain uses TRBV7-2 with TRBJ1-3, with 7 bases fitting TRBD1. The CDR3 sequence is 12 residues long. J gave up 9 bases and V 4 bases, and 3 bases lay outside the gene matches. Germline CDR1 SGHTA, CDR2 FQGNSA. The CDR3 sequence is CASSWTGSTIYF. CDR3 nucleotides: TGTGCCAGCAGCTGGACAGGTAGCACCATATATTTT. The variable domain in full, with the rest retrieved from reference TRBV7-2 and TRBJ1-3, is GAGVSQSPSNKVTEKGKDVELRCDPISGHTALYWYRQSLGQGLEFLIYFQGNSAPDKSGLPSDRFSAERTGGSVSTLTIQRTQQEDSAVYLCASSWTGSTIYFGEGSWLTVV.

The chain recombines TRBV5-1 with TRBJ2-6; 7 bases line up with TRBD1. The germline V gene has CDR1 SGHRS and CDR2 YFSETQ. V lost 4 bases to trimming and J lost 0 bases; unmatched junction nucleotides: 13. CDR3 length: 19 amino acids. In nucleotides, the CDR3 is TGCGCCAGCAGCCCCACCGGGACAGAGTCTGCCTCTGGGGCCAACGTCCTGACTTTC. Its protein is CASSPTGTESASGANVLTF.

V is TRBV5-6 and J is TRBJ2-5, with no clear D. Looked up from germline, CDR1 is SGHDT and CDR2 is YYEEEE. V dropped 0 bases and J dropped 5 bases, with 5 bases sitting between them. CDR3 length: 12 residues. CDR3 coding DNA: TGTGCCAGCAGCTTGGGGGTGGAGACCCAGTACTTC. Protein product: CASSLGVETQYF.

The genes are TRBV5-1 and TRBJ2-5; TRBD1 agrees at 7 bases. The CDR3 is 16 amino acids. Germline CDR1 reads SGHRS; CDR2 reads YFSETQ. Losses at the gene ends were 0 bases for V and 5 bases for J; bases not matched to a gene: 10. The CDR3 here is CASSLAPSGGRETQYF. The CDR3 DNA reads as TGCGCCAGCAGCTTGGCGCCTTCAGGGGGAAGGGAGACCCAGTACTTC.

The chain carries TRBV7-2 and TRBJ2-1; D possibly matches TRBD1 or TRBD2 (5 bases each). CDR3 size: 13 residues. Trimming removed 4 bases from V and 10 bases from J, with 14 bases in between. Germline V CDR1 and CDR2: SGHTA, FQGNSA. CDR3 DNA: TGTGCCAGCAGCTCCCGTGGGACCACCGAGCAGTTCTTC. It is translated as CASSSRGTTEQFF.

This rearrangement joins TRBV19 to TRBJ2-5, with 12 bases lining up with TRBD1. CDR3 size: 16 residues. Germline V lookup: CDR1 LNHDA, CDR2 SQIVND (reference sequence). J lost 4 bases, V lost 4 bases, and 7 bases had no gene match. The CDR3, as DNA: TGTGCCAGTAGTAAACCGGGACAGGGGGCGAGAGAGACCCAGTACTTC. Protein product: CASSKPGQGARETQYF. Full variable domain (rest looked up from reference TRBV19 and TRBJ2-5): DGGITQSPKYLFRKEGQNVTLSCEQNLNHDAMYWYRQDPGQGLRLIYYSQIVNDFQKGDIAEGYSVSREKKESFPLTVTSAQKNPTAFYLCASSKPGQGARETQYFGPGTRLLVL.

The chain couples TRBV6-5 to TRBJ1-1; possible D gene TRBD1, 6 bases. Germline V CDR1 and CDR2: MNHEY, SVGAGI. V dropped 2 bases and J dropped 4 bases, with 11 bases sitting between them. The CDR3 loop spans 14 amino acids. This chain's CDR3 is CASSYGGQTTEAFF. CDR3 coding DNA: TGTGCCAGCAGTTACGGTGGACAGACCACTGAAGCTTTCTTT.

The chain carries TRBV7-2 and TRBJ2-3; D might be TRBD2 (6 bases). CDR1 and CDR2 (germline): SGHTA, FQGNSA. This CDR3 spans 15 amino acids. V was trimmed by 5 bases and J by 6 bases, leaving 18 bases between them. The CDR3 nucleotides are TGTGCCAGCAGCCACAAGGGGTCGGGGAGGGATACGCAGTATTTT. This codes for CASSHKGSGRDTQYF.

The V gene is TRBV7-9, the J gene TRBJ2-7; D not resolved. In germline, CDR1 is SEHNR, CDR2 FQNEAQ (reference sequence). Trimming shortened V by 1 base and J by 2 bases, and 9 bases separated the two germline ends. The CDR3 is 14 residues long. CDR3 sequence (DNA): TGTGCCAGCAGCTTAGAACCCCTACCCTACGAGCAGTACTTC. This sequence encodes CASSLEPLPYEQYF.

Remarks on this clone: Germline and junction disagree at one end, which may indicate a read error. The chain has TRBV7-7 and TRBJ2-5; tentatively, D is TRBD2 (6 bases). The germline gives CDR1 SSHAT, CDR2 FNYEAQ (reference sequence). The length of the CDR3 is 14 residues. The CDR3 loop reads CASSVGTFQETQYF. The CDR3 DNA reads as TGTGCTAGCAGCGTTGGGACTTTCCAAGAGACCCAGTACTTC.

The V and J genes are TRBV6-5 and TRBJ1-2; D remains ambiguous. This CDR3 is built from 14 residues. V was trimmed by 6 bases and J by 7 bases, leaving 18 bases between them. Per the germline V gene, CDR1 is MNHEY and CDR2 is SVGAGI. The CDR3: CASSWDGRGAGYTF. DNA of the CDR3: TGTGCCAGCAGCTGGGATGGACGGGGAGCTGGCTACACCTTC.

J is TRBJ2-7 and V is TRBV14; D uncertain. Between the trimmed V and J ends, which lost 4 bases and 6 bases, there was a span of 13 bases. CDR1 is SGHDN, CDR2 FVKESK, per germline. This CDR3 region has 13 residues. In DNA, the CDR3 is TGTGCCAGCAGCCCCGCAATGGTATTCGAGCAGTACTTC. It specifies CASSPAMVFEQYF.

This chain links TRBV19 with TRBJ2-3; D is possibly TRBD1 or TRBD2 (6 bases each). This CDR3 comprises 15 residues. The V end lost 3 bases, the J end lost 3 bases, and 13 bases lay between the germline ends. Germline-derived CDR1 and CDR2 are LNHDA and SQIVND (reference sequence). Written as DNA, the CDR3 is TGTGCCAGTAGTATTGGGGGGCCACGTACAGATACGCAGTATTTT. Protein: CASSIGGPRTDTQYF.

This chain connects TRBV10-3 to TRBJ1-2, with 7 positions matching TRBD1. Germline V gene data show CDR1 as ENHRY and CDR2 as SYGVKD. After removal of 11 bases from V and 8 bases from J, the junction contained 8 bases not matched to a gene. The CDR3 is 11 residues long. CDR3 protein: CALQGSRGYTF. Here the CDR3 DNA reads TGTGCCTTACAGGGGTCCCGGGGCTACACCTTC.

As DNA, the CDR3 is TGTGCCAGCAGCTTATACGGACAGGCTAATGAAAAACTGTTTTTT. Translating it yields CASSLYGQANEKLFF. The chain carries TRBV11-3 and TRBJ1-4; TRBD1 matches at 7 bases. The junction had 3 bases not matched to a gene; V was cut back by 2 bases and J by 3 bases. CDR1 is SGHNT and CDR2 is YENEEA in the germline V gene. This CDR3 has 15 amino acids.

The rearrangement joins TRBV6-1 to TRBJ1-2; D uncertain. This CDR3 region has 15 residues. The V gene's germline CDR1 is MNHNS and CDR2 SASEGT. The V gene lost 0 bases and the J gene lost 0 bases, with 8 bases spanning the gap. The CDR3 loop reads CASSEAAIANYGYTF. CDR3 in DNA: TGTGCCAGCAGTGAAGCGGCCATAGCTAACTATGGCTACACCTTC.